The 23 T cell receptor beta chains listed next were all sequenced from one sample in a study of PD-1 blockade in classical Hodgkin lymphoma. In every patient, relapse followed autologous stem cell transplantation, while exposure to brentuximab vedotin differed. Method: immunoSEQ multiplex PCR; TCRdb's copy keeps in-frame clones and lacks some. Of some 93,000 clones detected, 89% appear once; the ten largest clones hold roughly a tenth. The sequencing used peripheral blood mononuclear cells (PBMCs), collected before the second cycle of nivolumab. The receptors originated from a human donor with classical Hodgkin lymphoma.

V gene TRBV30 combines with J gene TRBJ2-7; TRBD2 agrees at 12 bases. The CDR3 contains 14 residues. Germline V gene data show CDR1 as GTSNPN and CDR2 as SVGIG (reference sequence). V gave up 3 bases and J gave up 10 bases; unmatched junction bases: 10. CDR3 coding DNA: TGTGCCTGGAGAGGGACCGGGACTAGCGGGCTCCAGTACTTC. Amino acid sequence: CAWRGTGTSGLQYF.

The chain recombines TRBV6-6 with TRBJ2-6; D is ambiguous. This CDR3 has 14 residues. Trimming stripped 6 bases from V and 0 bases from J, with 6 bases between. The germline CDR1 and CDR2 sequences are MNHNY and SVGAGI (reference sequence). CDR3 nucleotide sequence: TGTGCCAGCAGAGTGGCCTCTGGGGCCAACGTCCTGACTTTC. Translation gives CASRVASGANVLTF.

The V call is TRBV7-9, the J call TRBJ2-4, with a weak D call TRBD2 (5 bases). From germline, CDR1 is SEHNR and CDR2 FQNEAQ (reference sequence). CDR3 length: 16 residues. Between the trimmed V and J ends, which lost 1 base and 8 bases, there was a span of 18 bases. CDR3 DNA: TGTGCCAGCAGCTTAGAAGAAGTAAGCCCCGGGGACATTCAGTACTTC. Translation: CASSLEEVSPGDIQYF.

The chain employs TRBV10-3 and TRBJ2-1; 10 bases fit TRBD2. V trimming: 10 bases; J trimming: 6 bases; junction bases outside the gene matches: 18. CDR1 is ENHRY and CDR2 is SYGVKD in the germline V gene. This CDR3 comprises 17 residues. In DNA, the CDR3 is TGTGCCACCCCCCCCTGGGCTAGCGGGAGTCGGATCAATGAGCAGTTCTTC. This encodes CATPPWASGSRINEQFF.

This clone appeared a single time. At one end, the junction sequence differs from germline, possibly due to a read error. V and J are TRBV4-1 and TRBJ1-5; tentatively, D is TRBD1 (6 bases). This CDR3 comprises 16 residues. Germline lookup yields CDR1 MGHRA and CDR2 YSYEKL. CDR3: CAGSQVRGPYNQPQHF. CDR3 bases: TGCGCCGGCAGCCAAGTCAGGGGTCCGTACAATCAGCCCCAGCATTTT.

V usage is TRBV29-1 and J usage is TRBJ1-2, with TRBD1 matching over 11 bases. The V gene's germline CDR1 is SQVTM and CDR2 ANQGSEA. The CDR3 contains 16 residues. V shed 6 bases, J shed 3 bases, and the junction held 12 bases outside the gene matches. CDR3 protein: CSVDHGQGAEHYGYTF. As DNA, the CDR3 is TGCAGCGTGGACCATGGACAGGGGGCGGAGCACTATGGCTACACCTTC.

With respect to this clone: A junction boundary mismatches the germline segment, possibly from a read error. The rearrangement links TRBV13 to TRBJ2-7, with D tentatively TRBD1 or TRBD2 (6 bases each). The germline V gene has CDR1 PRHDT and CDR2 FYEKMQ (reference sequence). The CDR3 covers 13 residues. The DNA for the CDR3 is TGTGCCAGCAGCTTCTCCGTTTCCGGGGGCGCAAAGTTC. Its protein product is CASSFSVSGGAKF.

CDR3 in DNA: TGTGCCATCAGTGAGTCGCCAGGGTTGATCTACGAGCAGTACTTC. Translation: CAISESPGLIYEQYF. The chain carries TRBV10-3 and TRBJ2-7; maybe TRBD1 (5 bases). V lost 0 bases to trimming and J lost 3 bases, with 12 bases between them. The germline V gene encodes CDR1 ENHRY and CDR2 SYGVKD. The CDR3 length is 15 residues.

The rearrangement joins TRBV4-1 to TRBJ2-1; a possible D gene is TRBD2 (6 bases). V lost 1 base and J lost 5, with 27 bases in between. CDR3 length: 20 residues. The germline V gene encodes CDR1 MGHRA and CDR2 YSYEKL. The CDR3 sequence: CASSQVEQRPWGDLNNEQFF. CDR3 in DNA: TGCGCCAGCAGCCAAGTTGAACAGCGCCCTTGGGGGGACCTTAACAATGAGCAGTTCTTC.

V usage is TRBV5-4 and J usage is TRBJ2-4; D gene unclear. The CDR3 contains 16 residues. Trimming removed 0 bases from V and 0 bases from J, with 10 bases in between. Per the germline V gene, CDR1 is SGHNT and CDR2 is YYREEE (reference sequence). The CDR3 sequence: CASSLDQDIAKNIQYF. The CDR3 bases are TGTGCCAGCAGCTTGGATCAGGATATAGCCAAAAACATTCAGTACTTC. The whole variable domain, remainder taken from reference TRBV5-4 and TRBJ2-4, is ETGVTQSPTHLIKTRGQQVTLRCSSQSGHNTVSWYQQALGQGPQFIFQYYREEENGRGNFPPRFSGLQFPNYSSELNVNALELDDSALYLCASSLDQDIAKNIQYFGAGTRLSVL.

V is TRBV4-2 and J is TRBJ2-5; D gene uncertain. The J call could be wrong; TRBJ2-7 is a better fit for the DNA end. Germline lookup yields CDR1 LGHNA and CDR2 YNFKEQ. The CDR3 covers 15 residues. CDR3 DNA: TGTGCCAGCAGCCAAGCGGCCGGGCAGTCCTACGAGCAGTACTTC. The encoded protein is CASSQAAGQSYEQYF.

Here the CDR3 DNA reads TGTGCCAGCAGCTCCACAGGGAGGGCGAACACCGGGGAGCTGTTTTTT. Translating it yields CASSSTGRANTGELFF. The chain is built from TRBV9 and TRBJ2-2, with TRBD2 as a possible D gene (7 bases). Germline-derived CDR1 and CDR2 are SGDLS and YYNGEE. The ends were cut back, 4 bases at V and 0 bases at J, with 13 bases in the middle. The length of the CDR3 is 16 residues.

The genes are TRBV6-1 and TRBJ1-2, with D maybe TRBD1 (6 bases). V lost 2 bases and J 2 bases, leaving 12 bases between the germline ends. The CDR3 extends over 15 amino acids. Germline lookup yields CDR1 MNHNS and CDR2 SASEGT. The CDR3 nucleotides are TGTGCCAGCAGTGAATTGCCAGGGGTCAACTATGGCTACACCTTC. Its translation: CASSELPGVNYGYTF.

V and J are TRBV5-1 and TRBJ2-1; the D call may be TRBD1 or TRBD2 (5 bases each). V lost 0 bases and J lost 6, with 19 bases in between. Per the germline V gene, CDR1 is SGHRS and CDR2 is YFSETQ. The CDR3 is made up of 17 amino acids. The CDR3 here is CASSLGQPGPISNEQFF. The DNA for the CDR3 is TGCGCCAGCAGCTTGGGGCAACCGGGACCGATCTCCAATGAGCAGTTCTTC.

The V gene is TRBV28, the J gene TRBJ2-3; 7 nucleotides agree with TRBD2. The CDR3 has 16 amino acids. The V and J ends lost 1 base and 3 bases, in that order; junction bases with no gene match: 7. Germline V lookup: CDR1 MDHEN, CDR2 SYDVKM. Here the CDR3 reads CASSLFLAGDTDTQYF. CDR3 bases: TGTGCCAGCAGTTTATTCCTGGCGGGGGATACAGATACGCAGTATTTT.

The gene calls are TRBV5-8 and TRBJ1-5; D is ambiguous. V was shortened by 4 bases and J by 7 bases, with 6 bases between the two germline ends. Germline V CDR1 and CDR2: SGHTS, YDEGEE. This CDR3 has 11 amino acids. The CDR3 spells CASSKGQPQHF. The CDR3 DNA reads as TGTGCCAGCAGCAAGGGACAGCCCCAGCATTTT.

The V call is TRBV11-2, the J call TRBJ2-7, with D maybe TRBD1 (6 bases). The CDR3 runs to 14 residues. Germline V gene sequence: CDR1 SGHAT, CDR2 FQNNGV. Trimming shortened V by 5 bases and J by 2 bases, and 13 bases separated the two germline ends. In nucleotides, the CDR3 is TGTGCCAGCAGCATAGGGGGATTCACCTACGAGCAGTACTTC. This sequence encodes CASSIGGFTYEQYF.

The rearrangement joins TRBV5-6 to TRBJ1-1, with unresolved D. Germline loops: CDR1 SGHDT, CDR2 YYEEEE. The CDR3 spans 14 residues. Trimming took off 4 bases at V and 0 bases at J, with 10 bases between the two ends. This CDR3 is CASSRYTMNTEAFF. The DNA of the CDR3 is TGTGCCAGCAGCCGGTATACCATGAACACTGAAGCTTTCTTT.

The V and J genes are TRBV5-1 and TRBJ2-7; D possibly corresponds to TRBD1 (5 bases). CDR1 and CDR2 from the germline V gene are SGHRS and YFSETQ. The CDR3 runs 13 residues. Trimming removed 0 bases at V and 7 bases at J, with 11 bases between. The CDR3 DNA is TGCGCCAGCAGCTTGGGCCAGGGTGGGGAGCAGTACTTC. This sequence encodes CASSLGQGGEQYF.

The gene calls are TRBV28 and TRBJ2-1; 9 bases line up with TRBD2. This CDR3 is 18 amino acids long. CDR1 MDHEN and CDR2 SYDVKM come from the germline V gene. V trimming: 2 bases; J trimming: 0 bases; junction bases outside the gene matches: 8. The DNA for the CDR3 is TGTGCCAGCAGTTTAGTCCTAGCGGGGACAAGCTCCTACAATGAGCAGTTCTTC. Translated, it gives CASSLVLAGTSSYNEQFF.

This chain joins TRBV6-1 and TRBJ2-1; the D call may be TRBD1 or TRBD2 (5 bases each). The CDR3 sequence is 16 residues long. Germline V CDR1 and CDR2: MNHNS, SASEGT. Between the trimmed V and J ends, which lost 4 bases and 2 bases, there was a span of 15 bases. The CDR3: CASSVDPGRAYNEQFF. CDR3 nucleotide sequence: TGTGCCAGCAGTGTAGATCCGGGACGGGCCTACAATGAGCAGTTCTTC.

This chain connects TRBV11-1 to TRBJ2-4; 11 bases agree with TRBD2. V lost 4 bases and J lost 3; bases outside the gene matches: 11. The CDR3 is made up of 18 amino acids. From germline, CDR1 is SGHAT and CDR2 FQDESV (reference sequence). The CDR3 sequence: CASSYSLLAGEDKNIQYF. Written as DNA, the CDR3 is TGTGCCAGCAGCTACTCTCTACTAGCGGGGGAAGACAAAAACATTCAGTACTTC.

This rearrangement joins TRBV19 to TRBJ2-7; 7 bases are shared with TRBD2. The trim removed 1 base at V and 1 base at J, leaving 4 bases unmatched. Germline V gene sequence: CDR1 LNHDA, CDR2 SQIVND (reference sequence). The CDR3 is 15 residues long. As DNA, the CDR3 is TGTGCCAGTAGTATAGGGGCTAGCGGATCCTACGAGCAGTACTTC. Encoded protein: CASSIGASGSYEQYF.